This entry lists 24 T cell receptor beta chains sequenced from one sample in a study of response to subunit inactivated influenza vaccine. One entry per CDR3 protein, called by TCRdb with MiXCR from the RT-PCR reads. This repertoire shows more than 150,000 distinct CDR3 sequences, around 9.2% found once; its top ten account for approximately 11%. This specimen consisted of non-naive T cells sorted from PBMCs, obtained on the day of vaccination. These receptors were taken from a man in his fifties who received an inactivated influenza vaccine.

The CDR3 DNA reads TGCGCCAGCAGCCAAGATAGACGGGTTTTCACAGATACGCAGTATTTT. Translation gives CASSQDRRVFTDTQYF. The genes are TRBV4-3 and TRBJ2-3; D unclear. This CDR3 is 16 amino acids long. Trimming took 0 bases from V and 2 from J, leaving 12 bases between them. Germline V gene sequence: CDR1 LGHNA, CDR2 YSLEER.

This clonotype was counted many times. The chain combines TRBV18 with TRBJ2-7; D possibly matches TRBD1 or TRBD2 (5 bases each). The V end lost 1 base, the J end lost 3 bases, and 19 bases lay between the germline ends. The CDR3 has 17 amino acids. The V gene's germline CDR1 is KGHSH and CDR2 LQKENI. The CDR3 DNA follows: TGTGCCAGCTCACCACTTCCATACGCCTTGGGGGTCTACGAGCAGTACTTC. Amino acid sequence: CASSPLPYALGVYEQYF.

This clonotype was seen a handful of times. The rearrangement uses TRBV12-3 or TRBV12-4 and TRBJ1-1; TRBD1 matches at 7 bases. The J segment lost 6 bases and the V segment lost 7 bases, leaving 2 bases of the junction unmatched. CDR3 length: 11 amino acids. This chain's CDR3 is CASMTGSEAFF. CDR3 nucleotide sequence: TGTGCCAGCATGACAGGGTCTGAAGCTTTCTTT.

This clonotype has a count of ten or more. As DNA, the CDR3 is TGCAGCGCCCCTGGACCCTCTGCTAACTATGGCTACACCTTC. Encoded protein: CSAPGPSANYGYTF. The V gene is TRBV29-1, the J gene TRBJ1-2; no reliable D call. Germline V gene lookup returns CDR1 SQVTM and CDR2 ANQGSEA. The CDR3 sequence is 14 residues long. The V and J ends lost 7 bases and 0 bases respectively, with 15 bases between them.

This clonotype showed up just a few times. The chain links TRBV18 to TRBJ2-4; D remains ambiguous. Germline V gene data show CDR1 as KGHSH and CDR2 as LQKENI. V dropped 2 bases and J dropped 0 bases, with 5 bases sitting between them. The CDR3 is made up of 14 amino acids. This chain's CDR3 is CASSPVSAKNIQYF. CDR3 DNA sequence: TGTGCCAGCTCACCAGTTTCAGCCAAAAACATTCAGTACTTC.

This sequence joins TRBV12-3 or TRBV12-4 and TRBJ2-1, with 9 positions matching TRBD2. The V segment lost 3 bases and the J segment 4 bases; nucleotides outside the gene matches: 4. This CDR3 region has 15 residues. The CDR3 loop reads CASSFEREVYNEQFF. CDR3 coding DNA: TGTGCCAGCAGTTTTGAGCGGGAGGTTTACAATGAGCAGTTCTTC.

The V gene is TRBV4-3, the J gene TRBJ1-6, with unresolved D. The CDR3 extends over 13 amino acids. Trimming took off 0 bases at V and 16 bases at J, with 13 bases between the two ends. Germline CDR1 is LGHNA and CDR2 is YSLEER. The CDR3 coding sequence is TGCGCCAGCAGCCAAGATGAAACGGAGAATCTCCACTTT. Translating gives CASSQDETENLHF.

This clonotype was picked up many times. This CDR3 reads CASSQEPRRTEAFF. CDR3 nucleotides: TGCGCCAGCAGCCAAGAGCCTAGGCGCACTGAAGCTTTCTTT. This chain connects TRBV4-3 to TRBJ1-1; D is ambiguous. The CDR3 spans 14 residues. The germline gives CDR1 LGHNA, CDR2 YSLEER. Trimming took off 0 bases at V and 4 bases at J, with 9 bases between the two ends.

V and J are TRBV4-2 and TRBJ1-4; a possible D gene is TRBD1 (5 bases). CDR1 is LGHNA and CDR2 is YNFKEQ in the germline V gene. V lost 0 bases and J 7 bases, leaving 12 bases between the germline ends. The CDR3 runs 15 residues. The CDR3 nucleotides are TGTGCCAGCAGCCAAGAGGGCCGAGGGACTGAAAAACTGTTTTTT. It is translated as CASSQEGRGTEKLFF.

The chain has TRBV27 and TRBJ2-1, with 7 bases aligning to TRBD1. The CDR3 sequence is 15 residues long. V dropped 5 bases and J dropped 5; count of bases not matched to a gene: 9. From germline, CDR1 is MNHEY and CDR2 SMNVEV (reference sequence). The CDR3 here is CASSRGLWGHNEQFF. CDR3 sequence (DNA): TGTGCCAGCAGTAGGGGGCTTTGGGGACACAATGAGCAGTTCTTC.

The V and J genes are TRBV20-1 and TRBJ2-7; tentative D call: TRBD1 (5 bases). The length of the CDR3 is 14 residues. The V and J ends lost 1 base and 0 bases respectively, with 10 bases between them. Germline values: CDR1 DFQATT, CDR2 SNEGSKA (reference sequence). The chain's CDR3 is CSARAGISSYEQYF. The CDR3 bases are TGCAGTGCTAGAGCAGGGATCAGCTCCTACGAGCAGTACTTC.

The V and J genes are TRBV5-5 and TRBJ1-5; 7 bases agree with TRBD1. In germline, CDR1 is SGHKS, CDR2 YYEKEE (reference sequence). The CDR3 extends over 14 amino acids. J was trimmed by 6 bases and V by 4 bases; bases with no gene match: 7. In nucleotides, the CDR3 is TGTGCCAGCAGCCCAGGGACAGTTTTTCAGCCCCAGCATTTT. The encoded protein is CASSPGTVFQPQHF.

The chain joins TRBV19 to TRBJ2-2; the match to TRBD1 covers 8 bases. The CDR3 spans 17 residues. Germline V lookup: CDR1 LNHDA, CDR2 SQIVND (reference sequence). The trim removed 0 bases at V and 4 bases at J, leaving 7 bases unmatched. The CDR3 spells CASSIDLGGQATGELFF. The DNA of the CDR3 is TGTGCCAGTAGTATAGATCTCGGGGGACAGGCCACCGGGGAGCTGTTTTTT.

The chain couples TRBV4-2 to TRBJ2-7; 7 bases fit TRBD1. CDR1 is LGHNA and CDR2 is YNFKEQ in the germline V gene. With V trimmed by 3 bases and J by 2 bases, 4 bases remained unmatched. The CDR3 contains 14 residues. CDR3 amino acids: CASSQGQSTYEQYF. CDR3 coding DNA: TGTGCCAGCAGCCAGGGACAGAGCACCTACGAGCAGTACTTC.

This clonotype occurred many times. The chain carries TRBV9 and TRBJ2-7; TRBD1 agrees at 7 bases. This CDR3 region has 15 residues. V lost 1 base and J lost 0; bases outside the gene matches: 4. In germline, CDR1 is SGDLS, CDR2 YYNGEE. The chain's CDR3 is CASSVSPGGSYEQYF. Written as DNA, the CDR3 is TGTGCCAGCAGCGTATCCCCAGGGGGCTCCTACGAGCAGTACTTC. The full variable domain, rest sourced from reference TRBV9 and TRBJ2-7, is DSGVTQTPKHLITATGQRVTLRCSPRSGDLSVYWYQQSLDQGLQFLIQYYNGEERAKGNILERFSAQQFPDLHSELNLSSLELGDSALYFCASSVSPGGSYEQYFGPGTRLTVT.

In this sample, this clonotype turned up a few times. The rearrangement joins TRBV12-3 or TRBV12-4 to TRBJ1-5, with 8 nucleotides matching TRBD1. CDR3 length: 16 residues. The ends lost 5 bases at V and 4 bases at J; junction bases unmatched: 10. This CDR3 reads CASSLGADRVNQPQHF. The CDR3 bases are TGTGCCAGCAGTCTCGGGGCGGACAGGGTAAATCAGCCCCAGCATTTT.

This clonotype was seen many times. The chain uses TRBV3-1 and TRBJ2-7, with no clear D. V dropped 0 bases and J dropped 7 bases, with 13 bases sitting between them. This CDR3 has 14 amino acids. Germline CDR1 LGHDT, CDR2 YNNKEL (reference sequence). The CDR3: CASSQDSTFQEQYF. In DNA form, the CDR3 reads TGTGCCAGCAGCCAAGATTCGACTTTTCAAGAGCAGTACTTC.

This clonotype turned up a few times. V and J are TRBV7-9 and TRBJ1-2, with no clear D. Germline CDR1 is SEHNR and CDR2 is FQNEAQ (reference sequence). Trimming stripped 5 bases from V and 4 bases from J, with 14 bases between. This CDR3 has 14 amino acids. The CDR3 DNA sequence: TGTGCCAGCAGCGCTACTGGGCCTAGCTATGGCTACACCTTC. Translated: CASSATGPSYGYTF.

The chain carries TRBV4-2 and TRBJ2-1, with 11 bases matching TRBD1. In germline, CDR1 is LGHNA, CDR2 YNFKEQ. The CDR3 loop spans 18 amino acids. After removal of 2 bases from V and 4 bases from J, the junction contained 10 bases not matched to a gene. CDR3 in amino acids: CASSQTTPGTGGYNEQFF. The CDR3 nucleotides are TGTGCCAGCAGCCAAACTACCCCCGGGACAGGGGGATACAATGAGCAGTTCTTC.

This chain uses TRBV27 with TRBJ1-6; D perhaps matches TRBD1 (6 bases). CDR1 is MNHEY and CDR2 is SMNVEV in the germline V gene (reference sequence). This CDR3 region has 14 residues. Deletions cut 7 bases from V and 6 bases from J, with 13 bases between. The CDR3 loop reads CASKDRGFNSPLHF. CDR3 sequence (DNA): TGTGCCAGCAAGGACAGAGGTTTTAATTCACCCCTCCACTTT.

On this clonotype: One junction end does not reproduce the germline sequence, and a read error may be involved. V usage is TRBV9 and J usage is TRBJ2-1; D not certain. The CDR3 covers 14 residues. Per germline, CDR1 SGDLS and CDR2 YYNGEE. CDR3 DNA: TGTGTCAGCAGCGTAGCCGGGTTGTACAATGAGCAGTTCTTC. It yields the protein CVSSVAGLYNEQFF.

At least ten counts were recorded for this clonotype. The genes are TRBV20-1 and TRBJ2-1, with unresolved D. V was pared by 0 bases and J by 4 bases, with 7 bases between. Germline V lookup: CDR1 DFQATT, CDR2 SNEGSKA (reference sequence). The CDR3 has 13 residues. The CDR3 nucleotides are TGCAGTGCTAGAGATCGACGATACAATGAGCAGTTCTTC. This sequence encodes CSARDRRYNEQFF.

This clonotype has a count of ten or more. V gene TRBV7-9 combines with J gene TRBJ1-2; 7 bases match TRBD1. In germline, CDR1 is SEHNR, CDR2 FQNEAQ (reference sequence). The CDR3 length is 15 residues. With 4 bases clipped from V and 8 bases from J, the junction kept 13 bases outside the gene matches. For the CDR3, the DNA is TGTGCCAGCAGCTCAATACTGACAGGGAGCTACGGCTACACCTTC. It translates to CASSSILTGSYGYTF.

The rearrangement joins TRBV3-1 to TRBJ1-3; D not resolved. The CDR3 has 15 amino acids. With 0 bases removed from V and 5 bases from J, the gap between germline ends came to 11 bases. From germline, CDR1 is LGHDT and CDR2 YNNKEL (reference sequence). CDR3 in amino acids: CASSQDSYSRNTIYF. CDR3 DNA: TGTGCCAGCAGCCAAGATTCATATTCGCGAAACACCATATATTTT. Variable domain in full (rest from reference TRBV3-1 and TRBJ1-3): DTAVSQTPKYLVTQMGNDKSIKCEQNLGHDTMYWYKQDSKKFLKIMFSYNNKELIINETVPNRFSPKSPDKAHLNLHINSLELGDSAVYFCASSQDSYSRNTIYFGEGSWLTVV.